This entry is about one TCR beta chain. As yet, its antigen is unknown. Treatment defined: oral pan-JAK inhibitor, 5-10 mg twice daily. Trimming stripped 6 bases from V and 5 bases from J, with 11 bases between. The CDR3 extends over 12 amino acids. The V gene's germline CDR1 is SQVTM and CDR2 ANQGSEA. RNA was extracted and reverse transcribed into cDNA as the sequencing template. Sequencing was performed with immunoSEQ multiplex PCR; in TCRdb, only in-frame clones are kept and a portion is missing. The table has about 190,000 clones, under 80% seen once; the top ten hold 1.3%. This sample is part of a study of CD8+ T cells in alopecia areata. Study-wide results and caveats: Relative to normal scalp, lesional scalp, especially alopecia totalis/universalis, showed higher clonality. Association of baseline CD8+ expansion with response is uncertain owing to one nonresponder.

The rearrangement joins TRBV29-1 to TRBJ1-5, with a weak D call TRBD1 (5 bases). Specimen: CD4+ T cells sorted from blood, collected between weeks 47 and 50, from a patient treated with tofacitinib. The receptor comes from a human donor with alopecia areata. The CDR3 sequence is CSVRDPDQPQHF. The CDR3 DNA sequence: TGCAGCGTCAGGGATCCGGATCAGCCCCAGCATTTT.